The rows below give T cell receptor beta chains drawn from one sample of a study of blood T cell repertoires in COVID-19. Some clones are missing from TCRdb's copy, which holds only in-frame ones; the method was immunoSEQ multiplex PCR. The profile shows about 140,000 clones, about 86% of them singletons. What was sequenced was peripheral blood. The source is a woman aged 60-70 years with acute or convalescent COVID-19. Both conserved end residues are part of each CDR3. The D gene is left open where the match is weak. Not all rows give a size; the values are once, few, many and, for expanded clones, a class.

CDR3	DNA	J	D	V	size
CATEEGQGSGYTF	TGTGCGACAGAGGAGGGACAGGGCTCGGGCTACACCTTC	TRBJ1-2	TRBD1	TRBV7-9	few
CASSWTGGTDTQYF	TGTGCCAGCAGCTGGACAGGGGGCACAGATACGCAGTATTTT	TRBJ2-3	TRBD1	TRBV11-3	.
CASSYPGQGTYEQYF	TGTGCCAGCAGTTACCCAGGACAGGGGACCTACGAGCAGTACTTC	TRBJ2-7	TRBD1	TRBV6-5	.
CASSSASGAGEQFF	TGCGCCAGCAGCTCGGCTTCCGGCGCGGGCGAGCAGTTCTTC	TRBJ2-1	.	TRBV5-1	.
CASSRELLNTIYF	TGTGCCAGCAGTAGAGAGCTTCTAAACACCATATATTTT	TRBJ1-3	.	TRBV7-2	.
CATSRDRRFGGGSTDTQYF	TGTGCCACCAGCAGAGATCGTCGCTTCGGGGGGGGGAGCACAGATACGCAGTATTTT	TRBJ2-3	TRBD2	TRBV15	.
CASGRDTHEQYF	TGCGCCAGCGGCCGGGACACGCACGAGCAGTACTTC	TRBJ2-7	.	TRBV23-1	.
CASSQDRPYNSPLHF	TGTGCCAGCAGCCAAGATCGTCCTTATAATTCACCCCTCCACTTT	TRBJ1-6	.	TRBV3-1/TRBV3-2	.
CASTISTDTQYF	TGTGCCAGCACCATTAGCACAGATACGCAGTATTTT	TRBJ2-3	.	TRBV6-5	.
CASSPRQTNTGELFF	TGTGCCAGCAGCCCCCGACAGACGAACACCGGGGAGCTGTTTTTT	TRBJ2-2	.	TRBV7-8	.
CASSLDPGGASWDYGYTF	TGTGCCAGCAGCTTAGATCCGGGGGGCGCTTCCTGGGACTATGGCTACACCTTC	TRBJ1-2	.	TRBV11-2	.
CASSRDRGLGSYNSPLHF	TGTGCCAGCAGTCGCGACAGGGGGCTAGGTTCCTATAATTCACCCCTCCACTTT	TRBJ1-6	TRBD1	TRBV27	.
CASSLQGEDGYTF	TGCGCCAGCAGCTTACAGGGGGAAGATGGCTACACCTTC	TRBJ1-2	TRBD1	TRBV5-1	.
CASSILGTASNEQFF	TGTGCCAGTAGTATTCTGGGGACAGCGTCCAATGAGCAGTTCTTC	TRBJ2-1	TRBD1	TRBV19	.
CASSFLTSGGYLQFF	TGTGCCAGCAGTTTCCTGACTAGCGGGGGTTACCTGCAGTTCTTC	TRBJ2-1	TRBD2	TRBV27	.